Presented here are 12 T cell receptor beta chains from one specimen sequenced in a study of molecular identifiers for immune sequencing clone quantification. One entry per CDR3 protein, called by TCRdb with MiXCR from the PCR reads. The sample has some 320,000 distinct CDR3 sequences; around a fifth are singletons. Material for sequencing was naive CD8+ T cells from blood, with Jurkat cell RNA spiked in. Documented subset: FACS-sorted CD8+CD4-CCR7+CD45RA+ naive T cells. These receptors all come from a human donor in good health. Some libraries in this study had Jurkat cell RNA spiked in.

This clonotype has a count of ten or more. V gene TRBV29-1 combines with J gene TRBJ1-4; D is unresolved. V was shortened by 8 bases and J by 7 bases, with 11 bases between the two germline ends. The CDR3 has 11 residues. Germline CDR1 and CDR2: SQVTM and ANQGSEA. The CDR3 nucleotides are TGCAGCCTCCTGGAGGGTGAAAAACTGTTTTTT. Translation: CSLLEGEKLFF.

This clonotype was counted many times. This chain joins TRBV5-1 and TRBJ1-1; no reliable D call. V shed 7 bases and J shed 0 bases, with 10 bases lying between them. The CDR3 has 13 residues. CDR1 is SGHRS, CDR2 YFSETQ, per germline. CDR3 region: CASRGLMNTEAFF. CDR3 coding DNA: TGCGCCAGCCGCGGGCTAATGAACACTGAAGCTTTCTTT.

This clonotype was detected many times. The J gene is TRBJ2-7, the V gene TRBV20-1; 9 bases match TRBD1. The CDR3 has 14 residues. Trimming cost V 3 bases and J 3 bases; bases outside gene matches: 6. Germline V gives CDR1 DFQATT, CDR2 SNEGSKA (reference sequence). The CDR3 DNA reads TGCAGTGCTAGTACCCGGGACAGGGACTACGAGCAGTACTTC. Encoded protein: CSASTRDRDYEQYF.

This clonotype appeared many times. DNA of the CDR3: TGTGCCAGCAATCCTACAGGGGCTGGGCTTCCAAGTCATGGTGAGCAGTTCTTC. It codes for CASNPTGAGLPSHGEQFF. This chain joins TRBV6-6 and TRBJ2-1, with 7 bases lining up with TRBD1. Germline V lookup: CDR1 MNHNY, CDR2 SVGAGI (reference sequence). V trimming: 7 bases; J trimming: 9 bases; junction bases outside the gene matches: 24. The CDR3 covers 18 residues.

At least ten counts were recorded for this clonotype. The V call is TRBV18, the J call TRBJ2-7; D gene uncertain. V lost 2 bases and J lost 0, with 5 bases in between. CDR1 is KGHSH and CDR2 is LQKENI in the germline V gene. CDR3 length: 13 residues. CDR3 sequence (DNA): TGTGCCAGCTCACCAGCCACCTCCTACGAGCAGTACTTC. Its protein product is CASSPATSYEQYF. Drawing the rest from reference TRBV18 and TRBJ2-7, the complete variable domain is NAGVMQNPRHLVRRRGQEARLRCSPMKGHSHVYWYRQLPEEGLKFMVYLQKENIIDESGMPKERFSAEFPKEGPSILRIQQVVRGDSAAYFCASSPATSYEQYFGPGTRLTVT.

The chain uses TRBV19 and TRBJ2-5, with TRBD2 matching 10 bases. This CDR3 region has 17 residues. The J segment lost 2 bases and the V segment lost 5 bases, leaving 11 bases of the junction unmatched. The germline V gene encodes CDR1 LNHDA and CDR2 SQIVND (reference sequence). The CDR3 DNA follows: TGTGCCAGTAGTTCAGTAGCGGGAGGAATACTACAAGAGACCCAGTACTTC. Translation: CASSSVAGGILQETQYF.

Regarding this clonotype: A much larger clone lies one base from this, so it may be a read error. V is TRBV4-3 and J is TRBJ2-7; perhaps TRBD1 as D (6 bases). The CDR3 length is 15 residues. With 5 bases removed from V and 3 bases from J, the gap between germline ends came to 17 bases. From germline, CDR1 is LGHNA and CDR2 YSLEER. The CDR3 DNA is TGCGCCAGCAGCTCTCGACAGGCCCCCTTCTACGAGCAGTACTTC. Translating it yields CASSSRQAPFYEQYF.

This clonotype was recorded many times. CDR3 nucleotides: TGTGCCAGCAGGGTGATACAGGGCACTCAGCCCCAGCATTTT. Encoded protein: CASRVIQGTQPQHF. The genes are TRBV28 and TRBJ1-5; perhaps TRBD1 as D (6 bases). Germline assignment: CDR1 MDHEN and CDR2 SYDVKM. Trimming pared 6 bases from V and 6 bases from J, leaving 15 bases between. The CDR3 length is 14 residues.

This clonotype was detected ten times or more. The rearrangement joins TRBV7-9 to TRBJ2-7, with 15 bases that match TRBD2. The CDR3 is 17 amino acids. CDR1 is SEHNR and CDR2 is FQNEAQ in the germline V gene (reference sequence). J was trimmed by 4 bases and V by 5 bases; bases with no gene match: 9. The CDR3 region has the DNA TGTGCCAGCAGCCCACGGACTAGCGGGAGGGCCCAGTACGAGCAGTACTTC. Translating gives CASSPRTSGRAQYEQYF. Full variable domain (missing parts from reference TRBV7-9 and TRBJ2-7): DTGVSQNPRHKITKRGQNVTFRCDPISEHNRLYWYRQTLGQGPEFLTYFQNEAQLEKSRLLSDRFSAERPKGSFSTLEIQRTEQGDSAMYLCASSPRTSGRAQYEQYFGPGTRLTVT.

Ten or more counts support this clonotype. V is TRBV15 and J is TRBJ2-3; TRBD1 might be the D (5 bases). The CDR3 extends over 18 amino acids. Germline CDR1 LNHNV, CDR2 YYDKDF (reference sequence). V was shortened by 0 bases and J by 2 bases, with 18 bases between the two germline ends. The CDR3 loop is CATSRDWGTTANTDTQYF. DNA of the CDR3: TGTGCCACCAGCAGAGATTGGGGCACTACAGCCAACACAGATACGCAGTATTTT.

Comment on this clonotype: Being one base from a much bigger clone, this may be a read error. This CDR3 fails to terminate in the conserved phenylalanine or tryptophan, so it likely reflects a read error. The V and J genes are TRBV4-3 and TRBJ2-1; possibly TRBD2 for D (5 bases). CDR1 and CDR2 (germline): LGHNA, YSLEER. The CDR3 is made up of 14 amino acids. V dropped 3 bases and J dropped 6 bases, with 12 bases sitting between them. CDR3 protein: CASSHSATTNEQFL. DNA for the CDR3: TGCGCCAGCAGCCATTCCGCGACTACCAATGAGCAGTTCCTC.

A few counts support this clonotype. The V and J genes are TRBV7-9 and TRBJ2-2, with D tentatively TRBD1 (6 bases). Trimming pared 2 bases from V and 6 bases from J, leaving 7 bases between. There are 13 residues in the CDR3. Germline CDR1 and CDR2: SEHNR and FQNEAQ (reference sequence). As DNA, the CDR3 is TGTGCCAGCAGCTTAACAGGGTCCGGGGAGCTGTTTTTT. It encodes CASSLTGSGELFF.